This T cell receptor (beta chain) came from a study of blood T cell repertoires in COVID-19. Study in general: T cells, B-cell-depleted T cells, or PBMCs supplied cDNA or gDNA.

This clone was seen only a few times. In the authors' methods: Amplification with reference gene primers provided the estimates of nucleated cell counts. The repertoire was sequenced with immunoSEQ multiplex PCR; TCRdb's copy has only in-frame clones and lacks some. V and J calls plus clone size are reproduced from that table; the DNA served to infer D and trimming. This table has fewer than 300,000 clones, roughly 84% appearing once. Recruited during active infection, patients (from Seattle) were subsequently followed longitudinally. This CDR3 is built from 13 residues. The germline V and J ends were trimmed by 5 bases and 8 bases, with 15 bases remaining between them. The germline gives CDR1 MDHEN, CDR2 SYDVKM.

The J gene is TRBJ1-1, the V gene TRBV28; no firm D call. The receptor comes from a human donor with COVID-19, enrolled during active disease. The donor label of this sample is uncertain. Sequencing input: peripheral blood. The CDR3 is CASSPLAIREAFF. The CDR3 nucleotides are TGTGCCAGCAGTCCCCTAGCCATACGCGAAGCTTTCTTT.